The rows below give T cell receptor beta chains drawn from one sample of a study of blood T cell repertoires in COVID-19. Sequenced by immunoSEQ multiplex PCR; TCRdb stores in-frame clones only, minus some. The profile shows hundreds of thousands of clones, about nine tenths of them singletons. The sequenced sample consisted of PBMCs or T cells enriched from blood (not recorded which). These TCRs come from a woman aged 18-29 years who had recovered from COVID-19. The CDR3 runs from the conserved cysteine through the conserved F or W. The D gene is left open where the match is weak. Only part of the rows carry a size: once, few, many, or a class if the clone is expanded.

.	TRBV24-1	.	TRBJ1-2	TGTGCCACCAGTGATTATGACGGAGTCTATGGCTACACCTTC	CATSDYDGVYGYTF
.	TRBV4-3	.	TRBJ2-1	TGCGCCAGCAGCCAAGATCTCGGTGGGCCGGCGGGTTCCTACAATGAGCAGTTCTTC	CASSQDLGGPAGSYNEQFF
.	TRBV5-1	.	TRBJ1-2	TGCGCCAGCAGCTTGGGACAGAGCAACTATGGCTACACCTTC	CASSLGQSNYGYTF
.	TRBV19	once	TRBJ2-1	TGTGCCAGTAGTATGGGTGGTCGGGCGGGGAACAATGAGCAGTTCTTC	CASSMGGRAGNNEQFF
TRBD2	TRBV5-6	.	TRBJ2-3	TGTGCCAGCAGCGGACTAGCAGAAACAGATACGCAGTATTTT	CASSGLAETDTQYF
.	TRBV28	.	TRBJ1-6	TGTGCCAGCAGGGGAGGACGGGGAATATATAATTCACCCCTCCACTTT	CASRGGRGIYNSPLHF
.	TRBV7-9	.	TRBJ1-2	TGTGCCAGCAGCTTAGATGTCGTCAGGCAAGGCTACACCTTC	CASSLDVVRQGYTF
TRBD2	TRBV6-5	.	TRBJ2-3	TGTGCCAGCAGACGACTAGCGGGGAGGTCAGATACGCAGTATTTT	CASRRLAGRSDTQYF
.	TRBV6-1	.	TRBJ1-2	TGTGCCAGCAGTGAAGGGCTCGAGGACTATGGCTACACCTTC	CASSEGLEDYGYTF
.	TRBV12-5	few	TRBJ2-2	TGTGCTAGTGGTTTGGAAGCAGGGGCGAACACCGGGGAGCTGTTTTTT	CASGLEAGANTGELFF
.	TRBV18	.	TRBJ1-3	TGTGCCAGCTCACCAGGGAGCTCTGGAAACACCATATATTTT	CASSPGSSGNTIYF
.	TRBV30	once	TRBJ1-2	TGTGCCTCCGCTAGGGGCTATGGCTACACCTTC	CASARGYGYTF
TRBD2	TRBV7-6	.	TRBJ2-1	TGTGCCAGCAGCTTAGGAACTAGCGGGGACAATGAGCAGTTCTTC	CASSLGTSGDNEQFF
.	TRBV5-1	.	TRBJ2-1	TGCGCCAGCAGACCAAGGGGGGGACAAATGAGCTCCTACAATGAGCAGTTCTTC	CASRPRGGQMSSYNEQFF
.	TRBV9	.	TRBJ1-6	TGTGCCAGCAACGAAGATGACAGGTTTTCACCCCTCCACTTT	CASNEDDRFSPLHF
.	TRBV28	.	TRBJ1-6	TGTGCTACAATCGGGGGGTTAGGTTCACCCCTCCACTTT	CATIGGLGSPLHF
.	TRBV6-9	.	TRBJ1-2	TGTGCCACCCCGCCACACACAGGGCGTGGGGGCTACACCTTC	CATPPHTGRGGYTF
.	TRBV7-2	few	TRBJ2-7	TGTGCCAGCAGCTTAATGACAAGCAACGAGCAGTACTTC	CASSLMTSNEQYF
.	TRBV5-4	.	TRBJ1-4	TGTGCCAGCAGCTCGGACAACCTAGATGAAAAACTGTTTTTT	CASSSDNLDEKLFF
.	TRBV7-8	.	TRBJ2-6	TGTGCCAGCAGCTTTAGTAGCCCTGGGGCCAACGTCCTGACTTTC	CASSFSSPGANVLTF
.	TRBV9	.	TRBJ2-3	TGTGCCAGCAGCGTAGCGGACTTTACTAGCACAGATACGCAGTATTTT	CASSVADFTSTDTQYF
.	TRBV6-1	.	TRBJ2-5	TGTGCCAGCAGTGAAGAGCAGGTAACAAGTTGGACCCAGTACTTC	CASSEEQVTSWTQYF
TRBD1	TRBV4-3	.	TRBJ1-4	TGCGCCAGCAGCCTAGAAGGAGACAGGGGGCTAAGGGTAAAACTGTTTTTT	CASSLEGDRGLRVKLFF
.	TRBV2	.	TRBJ2-3	TGTGCCAGCAGTGATCGGGAGCACACAGATACGCAGTATTTT	CASSDREHTDTQYF
.	TRBV7-9	.	TRBJ2-3	TGTGCCAGCAGCTTTGAGGGTCACACAGATACGCAGTATTTT	CASSFEGHTDTQYF
.	TRBV5-1	.	TRBJ2-3	TGCGCCAGCAGCCCTGGACAGGGAGGGGTTGGCACAGATACGCAGTATTTT	CASSPGQGGVGTDTQYF
.	TRBV19	.	TRBJ1-4	TGTGCCAGTAGTATACTACCTGAAAAACTGTTTTTT	CASSILPEKLFF
.	TRBV9	.	TRBJ2-5	TGTGCCAGCAGCGTAGACCAATCGGGTTCGTGGGAGACCCAGTACTTC	CASSVDQSGSWETQYF
TRBD1	TRBV28	.	TRBJ2-2	TGTGCCGGGTCAGGACAGGGGGCTTTTCGGATTGGGGAGCTGTTTTTT	CAGSGQGAFRIGELFF
.	TRBV7-9	.	TRBJ1-1	TGTGCCAGTCGTTGGGGAGGTGGCACTGAAGCTTTCTTT	CASRWGGGTEAFF
TRBD1	TRBV11-3	.	TRBJ2-2	TGTGCCAGCCAGGACAGGGAGAACACCGGGGAGCTGTTTTTT	CASQDRENTGELFF
TRBD1	TRBV7-2	many	TRBJ1-6	TGTGCCAGCAGTGGGACAGTACATTCACCCCTCCACTTT	CASSGTVHSPLHF
TRBD2	TRBV10-1	.	TRBJ2-3	TGCGCCAGCCCCGGGACTAGCGGGGGGAACACAGATACGCAGTATTTT	CASPGTSGGNTDTQYF
.	TRBV7-3	.	TRBJ2-1	TGTGCCAGCAGCTTAAGGTCGGGATCGTCCTACAATGAGCAGTTCTTC	CASSLRSGSSYNEQFF
.	TRBV7-2	.	TRBJ2-7	TGTGCCAGCAGCTTAGGGGGGCCCAGCTCCTACGAGCAGTACTTC	CASSLGGPSSYEQYF
.	TRBV10-3	.	TRBJ1-2	TGTGCCATCAGTGATGGTGAGGTCGGGTACACCTTC	CAISDGEVGYTF
.	TRBV11-2	.	TRBJ2-7	TGTGCCAGCAGCCGATGGCAAGGGAGCTACGAGCAGTACTTC	CASSRWQGSYEQYF
.	TRBV9	.	TRBJ2-4	TGTGCCAGCAGCGCGGGACTTACTAAAAACATTCAGTACTTC	CASSAGLTKNIQYF
.	TRBV19	.	TRBJ2-3	TGTGCCAGTAGTACAGCAGATACGCAGTATTTT	CASSTADTQYF
TRBD2	TRBV9	.	TRBJ2-3	TGTGCCAGCAGCGTAGGGACTAGCGGACCGACTAGCACAGATACGCAGTATTTT	CASSVGTSGPTSTDTQYF
.	TRBV5-1	.	TRBJ1-3	TGCGCCAGCAGCTTGGAGCAGGGGAATATTGGAAACACCATATATTTT	CASSLEQGNIGNTIYF
TRBD1	TRBV6-5	.	TRBJ1-4	TGTGCCAGCCATCCAGGGACAGTTAATGAAAAACTGTTTTTT	CASHPGTVNEKLFF